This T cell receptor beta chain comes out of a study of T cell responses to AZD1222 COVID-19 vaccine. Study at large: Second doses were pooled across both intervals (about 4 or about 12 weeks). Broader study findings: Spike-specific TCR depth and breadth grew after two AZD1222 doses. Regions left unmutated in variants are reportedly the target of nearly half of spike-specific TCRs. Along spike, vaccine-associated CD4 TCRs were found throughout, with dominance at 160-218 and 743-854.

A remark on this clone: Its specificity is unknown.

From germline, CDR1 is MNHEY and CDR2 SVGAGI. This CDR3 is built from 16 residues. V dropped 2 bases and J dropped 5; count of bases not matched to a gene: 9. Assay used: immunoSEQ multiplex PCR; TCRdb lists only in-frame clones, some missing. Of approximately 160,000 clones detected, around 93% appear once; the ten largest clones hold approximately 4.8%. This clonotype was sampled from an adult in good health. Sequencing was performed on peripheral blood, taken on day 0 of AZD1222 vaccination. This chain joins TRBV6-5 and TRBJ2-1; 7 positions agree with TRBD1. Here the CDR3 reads CASSYPRDSPNNEQFF. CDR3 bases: TGTGCCAGCAGTTACCCGAGGGACAGTCCTAACAATGAGCAGTTCTTC.